This TCR beta chain was recorded in a study of T cells after yellow fever vaccination. Whole-study results and caveats: Researchers report a weaker secondary response that nonetheless peaked faster, day 5 versus 15. Some clonotypes were seen in both the CD4 and the CD8 compartments. These made up a small share and likely arose from convergent recombination. The booster response re-showed most primary clones: about 96% CD4, around 85% CD8.

A remark on this clonotype: Its target is unknown.

The CDR3 length is 15 residues. Germline CDR1 is LGHNT and CDR2 is FRNRAP. The trim removed 2 bases at V and 6 bases at J, leaving 9 bases unmatched. By 5'RACE template switching, TCR cDNA was produced, with a universal primer site and UMIs added in the process. TCRdb ran MiXCR on the 5' RACE reads and lists one entry per CDR3 protein. Of about 430,000 distinct CDR3 sequences listed, around 20% are singletons. Here the sequenced sample was PBMCs, taken before the yellow fever booster vaccination. The sequence was obtained from a man aged 18 to 30 who received the YFV17D yellow fever vaccine. V gene TRBV12-5 combines with J gene TRBJ1-1; 7 bases align to TRBD1. In DNA, the CDR3 is TGTGCTAGTGGTTTGTTCTTGACAGGGCCGCCTGAAGCTTTCTTT. It codes for CASGLFLTGPPEAFF.